This T cell receptor (beta chain) was profiled in a study of shared clonotypes between healthy human individuals (TCRdb year 2020). Regarding the complete study: The cohort included a few men and a couple of women between 18 and 49 years of age. For each donor, CD4 naive and CD4 memory were each given three plates, CD8 naive was given two plates, and CD8 memory was given one plate. Blood TCR repertoires of roughly five healthy adults were deeply sequenced to estimate repertoire size and the extent of clonotype sharing between individuals. To increase sequencing depth and limit assay-specific biases, TCR repertoire library preparation and sequencing were carried out by different laboratories using diverse techniques. Between about 0.94 and 8.9 billion PBMCs per donor were obtained by leukapheresis.

A remark on this clone: Its target antigen remains unknown. The input lacks base qualities; no much larger clone sits a single base away. Other nucleotide sequences in the sample specify the same CDR3.

Using the deep immunoSEQ assay, multiplex PCR amplified TCR CDR3 regions from genomic DNA. Genomic DNA extracted from each cell subset was distributed evenly over all wells of several immunoSEQ 96-well plates, and each plate served as one replicate. Each replicate PCR for sorted subsets received approximately 220 ng genomic DNA, equal to roughly 30,000 T cell genomes. Purified libraries were quantified with a Qubit 3.0 fluorometer, sized on a Bioanalyzer 2100, and re-quantified with the KAPA Library Quantification kit. Every immunoSEQ 96-well plate was sequenced on a dedicated single-read 150-cycle Illumina NextSeq 550 flow cell. As for the authors' bioinformatics: Because the immunoSEQ output held only junctional sequences and lacked quality scores, the filtering could not match the filtering applied to full-length reads. Sequences were annotated with PyIR, a Python wrapper for IgBLAST v1.9, using IMGT germline references to assign V/J genes and CDR3. Reads with weak V/J assignments (E-value above 1e-6), missing CDR3, stop codons, out-of-frame junctions, or ambiguous translated residues were removed. V3J clonotypes were defined as sequences sharing the same inferred V gene, J gene, and CDR3 amino acid sequence. The percentage overlap between two repertoires was calculated by dividing the number of shared unique clonotypes by the size of the smaller repertoire. Three approaches were used to assess repertoire richness: RTK rarefaction, the Chao1 estimator, and Recon v2.1 estimates of unobserved clonotypes. Generation probabilities were computed with OLGA for all TCRbeta clonotypes obtained by the gDNA method from a handful of donors. The clones in this table, taken by TCRdb from immuneACCESS, are in-frame only. Not every clone is retained; where verified, under half of the shortfall comes from an unresolved V gene, and the cause of the rest is unknown. That table furnishes V, J and clone size, whereas the DNA furnished D and trimming. Recorded for this sample are over 2 million clones; around 92% of them occurred a single time. The ten top clones hold around 0.35% of the sample.

Overall results and qualifications from the work: Pairwise subsampling led to the expectation that sequencing depth would affect the degree of clonotype sharing among donors. Sharing across several donors was observed for about 5% of naive CD4, around 3.5% of naive CD8, 2% to 2.5% of memory CD4, and roughly 0.4% of memory CD8 clonotypes. Estimated clonotype richness was generally larger for naive than for memory subsets. Sampling was limited to blood, and TCR repertoires in tissue likely differ from TCR repertoires in blood. Compared with non-shared clonotypes, clonotypes shared by all four sorted-subset donors had higher generation probabilities. Incomplete sequencing was indicated by rarefaction of sorted-subset datasets, despite the large sequencing depth. Because the study included only a small number of donors, the genetic and exposure-history diversity represented was limited.

Including the terminal cysteine and phenylalanine, the CDR3 comprises 14 residues. CDR3 DNA is the only sequence kept; it has 42 bases, read in frame from the first base. A distance of 10 bases separates the germline ends of V and J, which lose 0 bases and 3 bases respectively. The germline V gene gives CDR1 as SGDLS and CDR2 as YYNGEE. The donors were healthy, HIV-negative adults who had no recently reported acute infections or vaccinations. Every donor was a Caucasian adult living in Nashville, Tennessee, USA. CD4+ T cells were enriched through magnetic negative selection, after which naive cells were positively selected on CD45RA and the remaining negative fraction served as the memory subset. After blood collection by leukapheresis, PBMCs were isolated using Ficoll-Histopaque density gradient centrifugation and then cryopreserved in the vapor phase of liquid nitrogen. Purity and quantity of every magnetically sorted T cell population were checked by analytical flow cytometry. Genomic DNA was isolated from each sorted fraction and quantified by UV absorbance on a Nanodrop 2000c.

The rearrangement combines TRBV9 with TRBJ2-7, with the identity of the D gene unclear. Sequenced input: naive CD4+ T cells from PBMCs. In light of the paper, this sample's cell subset or site label describes: CD45RA+ positively selected. The source is a man between 18 and 35 years old in good health. Some clones in this sample may be carry-over from other donors' samples. The CDR3 has the sequence CASSVASGNYEQYF. The DNA sequence follows: TGTGCCAGCAGCGTAGCTAGTGGGAACTACGAGCAGTACTTC.